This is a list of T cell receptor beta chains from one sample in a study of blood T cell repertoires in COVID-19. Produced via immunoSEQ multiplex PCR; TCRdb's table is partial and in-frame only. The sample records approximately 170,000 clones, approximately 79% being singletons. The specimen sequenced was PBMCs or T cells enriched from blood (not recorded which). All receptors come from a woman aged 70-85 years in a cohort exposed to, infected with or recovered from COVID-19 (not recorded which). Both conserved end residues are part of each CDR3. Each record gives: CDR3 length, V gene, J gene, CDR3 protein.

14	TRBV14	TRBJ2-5	CARGHGTPQETQYF
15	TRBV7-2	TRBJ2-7	CASSLLAASTYEQYF
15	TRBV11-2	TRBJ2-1	CASSLGAGAYNEQFF
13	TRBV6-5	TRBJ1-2	CASRQGSGYGYTF
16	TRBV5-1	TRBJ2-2	CASSLGDSANTGELFF
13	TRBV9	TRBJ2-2	CASSVVLTGELFF
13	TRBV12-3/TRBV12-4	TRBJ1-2	CASSPSGNYGYTF
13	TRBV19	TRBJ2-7	CASRRDGGYEQYF
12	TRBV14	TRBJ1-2	CASSPGNYGYTF
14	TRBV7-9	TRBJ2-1	CASSFGQGNDEQFF
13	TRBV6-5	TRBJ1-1	CASSYSWTAEAFF
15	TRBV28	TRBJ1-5	CASSLVQGSNQPQHF
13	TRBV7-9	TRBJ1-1	CASSPTGVTEAFF
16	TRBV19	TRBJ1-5	CASSIWVEDSNQPQHF
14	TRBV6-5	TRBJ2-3	CATHWTGITDTQYF
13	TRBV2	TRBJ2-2	CASSADRTGELFF
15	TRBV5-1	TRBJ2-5	CASRKLAGVGETQYF
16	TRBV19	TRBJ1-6	CASSRTSGTGVSPLHF
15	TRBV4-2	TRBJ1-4	CASSQDILIGEKLFF
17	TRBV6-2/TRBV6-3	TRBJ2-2	CASSYWVMSRGTGELFF
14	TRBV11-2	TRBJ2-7	CASSLVDSSYEQYF
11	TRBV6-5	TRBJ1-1	CASRRQGEAFF
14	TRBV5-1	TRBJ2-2	CASSLDTPGRELFF
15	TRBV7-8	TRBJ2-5	CASSLQPTGRETQYF
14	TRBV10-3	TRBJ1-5	CATREWDSNQPQHF
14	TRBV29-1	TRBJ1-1	CSVQVVLGGAEAFF
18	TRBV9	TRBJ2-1	CASSVSIPTSGVGNEQFF
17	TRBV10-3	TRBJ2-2	CAISDETVTMNTGELFF
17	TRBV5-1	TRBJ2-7	CASSHGTSGITPYEQYF
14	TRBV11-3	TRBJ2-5	CASNLQGRPETQYF
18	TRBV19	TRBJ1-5	CASSKRGTGSTGNQPQHF
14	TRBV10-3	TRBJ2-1	CAIRGAGTGNEQFF
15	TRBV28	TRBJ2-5	CASSFQGGRSETQYF
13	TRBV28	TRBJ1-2	CASSLKGWEGYTF
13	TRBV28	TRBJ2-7	CASSFPGNVEQYF
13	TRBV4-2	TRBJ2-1	CASSQTAGNEQFF
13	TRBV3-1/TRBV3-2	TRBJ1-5	CASSQDSSQPQHF
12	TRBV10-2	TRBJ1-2	CASYQLNYGYTF
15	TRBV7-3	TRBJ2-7	CASSLTLAGPNEQYF
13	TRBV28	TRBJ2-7	CASSPGTGVEQYF
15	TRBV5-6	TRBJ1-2	CASSYLGQGARGYTF
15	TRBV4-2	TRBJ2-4	CASSQDLAGGDIQYF
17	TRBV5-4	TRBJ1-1	CASSSKKGALGNTEAFF
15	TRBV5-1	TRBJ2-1	CASSESGSGPNEQFF
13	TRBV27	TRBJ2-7	CASSLGTNYEQYF
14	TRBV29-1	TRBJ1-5	CSVATGSGNQPQHF